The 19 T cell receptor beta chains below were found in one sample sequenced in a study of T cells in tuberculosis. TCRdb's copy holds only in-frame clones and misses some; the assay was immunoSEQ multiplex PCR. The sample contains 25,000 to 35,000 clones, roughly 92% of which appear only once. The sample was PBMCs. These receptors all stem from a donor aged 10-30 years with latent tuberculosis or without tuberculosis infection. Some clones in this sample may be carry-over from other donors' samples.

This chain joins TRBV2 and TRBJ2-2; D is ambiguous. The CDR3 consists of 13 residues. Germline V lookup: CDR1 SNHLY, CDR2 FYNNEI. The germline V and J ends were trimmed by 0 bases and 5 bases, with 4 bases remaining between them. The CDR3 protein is CASSEAPTGELFF. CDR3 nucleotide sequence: TGTGCCAGCAGTGAAGCCCCGACCGGGGAGCTGTTTTTT.

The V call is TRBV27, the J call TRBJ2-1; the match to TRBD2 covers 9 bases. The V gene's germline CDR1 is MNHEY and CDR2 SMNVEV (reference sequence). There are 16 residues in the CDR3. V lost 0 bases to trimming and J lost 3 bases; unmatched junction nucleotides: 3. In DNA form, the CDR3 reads TGTGCCAGCAGTTTATCGGCGGGGGGGCACTACAATGAGCAGTTCTTC. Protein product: CASSLSAGGHYNEQFF.

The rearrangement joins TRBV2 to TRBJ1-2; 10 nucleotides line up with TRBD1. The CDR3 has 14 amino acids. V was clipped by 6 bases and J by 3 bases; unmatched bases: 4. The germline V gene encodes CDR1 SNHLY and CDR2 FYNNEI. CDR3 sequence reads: CASSAGTGDYGYTF. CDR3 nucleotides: TGTGCCAGCAGCGCCGGGACAGGGGACTATGGCTACACCTTC.

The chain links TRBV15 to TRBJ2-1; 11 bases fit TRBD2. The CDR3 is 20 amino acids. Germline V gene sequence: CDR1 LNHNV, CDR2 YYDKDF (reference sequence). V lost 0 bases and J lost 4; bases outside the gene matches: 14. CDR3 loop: CATSRDEGWEGTSGYNEQFF. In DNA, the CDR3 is TGTGCCACCAGCAGAGATGAAGGATGGGAGGGGACTAGCGGATACAATGAGCAGTTCTTC.

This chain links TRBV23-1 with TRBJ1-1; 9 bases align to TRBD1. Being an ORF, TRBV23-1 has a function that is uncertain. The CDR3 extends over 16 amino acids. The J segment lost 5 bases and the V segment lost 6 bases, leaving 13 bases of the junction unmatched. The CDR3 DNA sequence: TGCGCCAGCAGCCCCGGGACAGGGTTATTTTGTACTGAAGCTTTCTTT. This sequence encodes CASSPGTGLFCTEAFF.

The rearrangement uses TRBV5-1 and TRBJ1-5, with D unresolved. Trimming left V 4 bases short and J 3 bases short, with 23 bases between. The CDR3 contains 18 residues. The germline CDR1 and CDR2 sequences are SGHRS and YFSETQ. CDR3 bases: TGCGCCAGCAGCCGAATTGGGGTAGGAGGGAGTCCCAATCAGCCCCAGCATTTT. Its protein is CASSRIGVGGSPNQPQHF.

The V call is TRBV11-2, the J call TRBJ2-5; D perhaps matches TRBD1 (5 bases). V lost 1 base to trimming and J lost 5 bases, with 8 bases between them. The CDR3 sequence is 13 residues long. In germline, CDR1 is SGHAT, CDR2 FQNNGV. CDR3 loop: CASSLVGRETQYF. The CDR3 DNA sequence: TGTGCCAGCAGCTTAGTGGGGCGCGAGACCCAGTACTTC.

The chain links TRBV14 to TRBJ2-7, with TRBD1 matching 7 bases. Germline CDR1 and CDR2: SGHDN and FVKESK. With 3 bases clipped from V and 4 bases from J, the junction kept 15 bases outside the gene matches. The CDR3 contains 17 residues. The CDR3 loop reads CASSQFIGGTGGYEQYF. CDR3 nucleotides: TGTGCCAGCAGCCAGTTTATAGGGGGCACTGGTGGATACGAGCAGTACTTC.

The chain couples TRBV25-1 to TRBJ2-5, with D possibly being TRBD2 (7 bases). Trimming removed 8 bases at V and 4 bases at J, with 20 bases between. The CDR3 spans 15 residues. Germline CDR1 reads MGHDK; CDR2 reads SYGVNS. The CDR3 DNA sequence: TGTGCCAGCTCCCACTCGGGGGGCGGCGGAGAGACCCAGTACTTC. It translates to CASSHSGGGGETQYF.

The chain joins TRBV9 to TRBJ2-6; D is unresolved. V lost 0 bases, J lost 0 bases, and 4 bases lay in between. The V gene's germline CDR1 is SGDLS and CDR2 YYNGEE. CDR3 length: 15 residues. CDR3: CASSVGGSGANVLTF. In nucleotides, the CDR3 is TGTGCCAGCAGCGTAGGAGGCTCTGGGGCCAACGTCCTGACTTTC.

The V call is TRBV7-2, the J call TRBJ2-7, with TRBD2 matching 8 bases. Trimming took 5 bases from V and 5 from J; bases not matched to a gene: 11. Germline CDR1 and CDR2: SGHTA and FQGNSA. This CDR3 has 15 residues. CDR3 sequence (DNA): TGTGCCAGCAGCCCGGGGGGGAGGGGCATCGACGAGCAGTACTTC. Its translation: CASSPGGRGIDEQYF.

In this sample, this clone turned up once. CDR3 in amino acids: CASSSGTAGGYTF. The CDR3 coding sequence is TGTGCCAGCAGTTCCGGGACAGCGGGTGGCTACACCTTC. The chain uses TRBV7-9 and TRBJ1-2, with 7 bases aligning to TRBD1. Germline V lookup: CDR1 SEHNR, CDR2 FQNEAQ (reference sequence). The CDR3 runs 13 residues. Trimming at V came to 6 bases and at J to 7 bases, leaving 8 bases not matched to a gene. Combining the CDR3 with reference TRBV7-9 and TRBJ1-2 gives the whole variable domain DTGVSQNPRHKITKRGQNVTFRCDPISEHNRLYWYRQTLGQGPEFLTYFQNEAQLEKSRLLSDRFSAERPKGSFSTLEIQRTEQGDSAMYLCASSSGTAGGYTFGSGTRLTVV.

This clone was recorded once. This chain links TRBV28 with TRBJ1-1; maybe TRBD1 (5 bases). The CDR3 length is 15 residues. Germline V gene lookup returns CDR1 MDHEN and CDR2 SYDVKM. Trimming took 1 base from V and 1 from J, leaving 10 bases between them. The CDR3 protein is CASSLFGAANTEAFF. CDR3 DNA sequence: TGTGCCAGCAGTTTATTTGGGGCGGCGAACACTGAAGCTTTCTTT.

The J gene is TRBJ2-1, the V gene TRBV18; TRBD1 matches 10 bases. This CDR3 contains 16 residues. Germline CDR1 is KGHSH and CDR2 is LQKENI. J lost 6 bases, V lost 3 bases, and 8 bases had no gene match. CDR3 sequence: CASSPLAGTGANEQFF. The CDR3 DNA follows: TGTGCCAGCTCACCGCTGGCAGGGACAGGGGCCAATGAGCAGTTCTTC.

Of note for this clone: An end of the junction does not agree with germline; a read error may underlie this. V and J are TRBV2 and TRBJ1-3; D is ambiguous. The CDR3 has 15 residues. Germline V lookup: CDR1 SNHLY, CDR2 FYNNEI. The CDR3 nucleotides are TGTGCCAGCAGGGAAGGACTGTCCTCTGGAAACACCATATATTTT. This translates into CASREGLSSGNTIYF.

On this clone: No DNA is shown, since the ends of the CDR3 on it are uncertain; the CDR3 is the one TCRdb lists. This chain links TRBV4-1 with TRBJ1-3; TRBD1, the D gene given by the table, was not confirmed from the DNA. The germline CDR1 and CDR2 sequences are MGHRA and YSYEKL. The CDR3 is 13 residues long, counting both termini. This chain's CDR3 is CASSQELFGTGTF.

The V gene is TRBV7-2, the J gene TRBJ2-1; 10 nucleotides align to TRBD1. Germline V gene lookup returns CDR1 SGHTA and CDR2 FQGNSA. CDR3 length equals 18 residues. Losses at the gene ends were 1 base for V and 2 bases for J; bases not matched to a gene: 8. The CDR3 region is CASSLVSSGQGAYNEQFF. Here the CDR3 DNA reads TGTGCCAGCAGCTTAGTTAGTAGTGGACAGGGGGCCTACAATGAGCAGTTCTTC.

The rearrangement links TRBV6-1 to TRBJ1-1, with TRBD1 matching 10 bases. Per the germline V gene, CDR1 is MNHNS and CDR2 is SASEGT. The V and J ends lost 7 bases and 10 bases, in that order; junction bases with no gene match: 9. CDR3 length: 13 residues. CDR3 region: CASTGDRGHGAFF. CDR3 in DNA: TGTGCCAGCACGGGGGACAGGGGACACGGAGCTTTCTTT.

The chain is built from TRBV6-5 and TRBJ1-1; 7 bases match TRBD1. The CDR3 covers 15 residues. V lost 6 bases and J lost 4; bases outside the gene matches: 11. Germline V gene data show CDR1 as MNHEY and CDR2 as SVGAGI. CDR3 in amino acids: CASSLRGTRGTEAFF. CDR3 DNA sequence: TGTGCCAGCAGCCTCAGGGGGACCAGGGGCACTGAAGCTTTCTTT.